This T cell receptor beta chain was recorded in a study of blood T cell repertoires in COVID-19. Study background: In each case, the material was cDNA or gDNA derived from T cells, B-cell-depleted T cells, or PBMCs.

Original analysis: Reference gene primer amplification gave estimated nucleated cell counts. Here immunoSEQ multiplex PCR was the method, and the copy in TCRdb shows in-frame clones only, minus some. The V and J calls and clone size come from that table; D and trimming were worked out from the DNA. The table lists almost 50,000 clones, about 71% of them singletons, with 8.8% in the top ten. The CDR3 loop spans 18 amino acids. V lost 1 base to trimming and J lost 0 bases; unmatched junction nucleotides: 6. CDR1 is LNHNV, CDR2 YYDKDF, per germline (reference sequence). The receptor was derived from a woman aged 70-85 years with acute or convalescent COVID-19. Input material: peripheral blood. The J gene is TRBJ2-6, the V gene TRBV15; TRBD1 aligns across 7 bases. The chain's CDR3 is CATSRVLQGLSGANVLTF. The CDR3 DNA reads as TGTGCCACCAGCAGAGTACTACAGGGGCTCTCTGGGGCCAACGTCCTGACTTTC.